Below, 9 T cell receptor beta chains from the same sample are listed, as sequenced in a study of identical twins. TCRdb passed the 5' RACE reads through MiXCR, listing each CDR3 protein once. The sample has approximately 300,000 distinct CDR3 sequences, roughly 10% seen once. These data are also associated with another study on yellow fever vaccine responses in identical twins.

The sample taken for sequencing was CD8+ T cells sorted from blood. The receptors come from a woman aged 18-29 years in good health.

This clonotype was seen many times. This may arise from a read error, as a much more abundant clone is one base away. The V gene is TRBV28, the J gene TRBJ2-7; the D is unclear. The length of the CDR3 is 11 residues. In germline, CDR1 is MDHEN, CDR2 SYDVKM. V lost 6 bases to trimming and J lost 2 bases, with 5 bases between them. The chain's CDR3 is CASSTTYEQYF. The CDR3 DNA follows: TGTGCCAGCAGCACGACCTACGAGCAGTACTTC.

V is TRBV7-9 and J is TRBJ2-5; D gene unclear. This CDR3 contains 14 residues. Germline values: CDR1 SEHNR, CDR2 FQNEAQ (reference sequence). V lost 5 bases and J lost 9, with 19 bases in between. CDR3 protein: CASSPQEVDESQYF. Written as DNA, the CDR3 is TGTGCCAGCAGCCCCCAGGAAGTGGATGAATCCCAGTACTTC. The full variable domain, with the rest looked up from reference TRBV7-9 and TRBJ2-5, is DTGVSQNPRHKITKRGQNVTFRCDPISEHNRLYWYRQTLGQGPEFLTYFQNEAQLEKSRLLSDRFSAERPKGSFSTLEIQRTEQGDSAMYLCASSPQEVDESQYFGPGTRLLVL.

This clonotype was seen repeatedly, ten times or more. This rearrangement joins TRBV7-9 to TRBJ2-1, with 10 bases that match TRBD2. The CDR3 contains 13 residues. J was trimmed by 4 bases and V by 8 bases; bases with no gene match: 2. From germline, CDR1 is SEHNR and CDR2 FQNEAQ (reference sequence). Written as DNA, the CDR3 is TGTGCCAGCTTACTAGCGGGATACAATGAGCAGTTCTTC. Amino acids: CASLLAGYNEQFF.

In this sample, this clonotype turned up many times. The CDR3 loop is CASSPRDTNEKLFF. In nucleotides, the CDR3 is TGTGCCAGCAGCCCGCGGGACACTAATGAAAAACTGTTTTTT. J is TRBJ1-4 and V is TRBV5-6, with a weak D call TRBD1 (5 bases). The germline V and J ends were trimmed by 4 bases and 2 bases, with 9 bases remaining between them. From germline, CDR1 is SGHDT and CDR2 YYEEEE. CDR3 length: 14 residues.

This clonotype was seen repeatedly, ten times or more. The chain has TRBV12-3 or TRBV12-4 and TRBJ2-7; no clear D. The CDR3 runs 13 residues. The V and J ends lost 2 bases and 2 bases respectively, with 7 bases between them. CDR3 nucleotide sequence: TGTGCCAGCAGTTTACGGCAGGCCTACGAGCAGTACTTC. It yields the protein CASSLRQAYEQYF.

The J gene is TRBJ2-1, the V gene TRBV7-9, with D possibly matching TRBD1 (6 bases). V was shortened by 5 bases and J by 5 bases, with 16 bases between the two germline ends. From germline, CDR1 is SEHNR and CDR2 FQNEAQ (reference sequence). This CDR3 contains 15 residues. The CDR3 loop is CASSLMDSLNNEQFF. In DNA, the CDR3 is TGTGCCAGCAGCCTAATGGACAGTCTTAACAATGAGCAGTTCTTC.

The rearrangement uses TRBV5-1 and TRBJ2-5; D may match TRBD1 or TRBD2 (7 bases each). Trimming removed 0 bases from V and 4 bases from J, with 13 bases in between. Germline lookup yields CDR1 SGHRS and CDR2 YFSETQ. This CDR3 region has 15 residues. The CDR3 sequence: CASSLGDREGETQYF. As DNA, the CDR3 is TGCGCCAGCAGCTTGGGCGACAGGGAGGGAGAGACCCAGTACTTC.

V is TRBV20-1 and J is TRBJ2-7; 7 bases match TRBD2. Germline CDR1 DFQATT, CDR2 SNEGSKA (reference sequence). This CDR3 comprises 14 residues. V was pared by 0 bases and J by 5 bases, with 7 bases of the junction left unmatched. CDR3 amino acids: CSARDPSGADEQYF. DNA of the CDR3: TGCAGTGCTAGAGATCCGAGCGGGGCCGACGAGCAGTACTTC.

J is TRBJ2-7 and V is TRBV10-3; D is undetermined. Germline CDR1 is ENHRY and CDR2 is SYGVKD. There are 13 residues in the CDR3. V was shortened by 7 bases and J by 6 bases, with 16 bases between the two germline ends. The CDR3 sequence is CAITLDHPGEQYF. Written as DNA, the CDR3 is TGTGCCATCACCTTAGACCACCCGGGCGAGCAGTACTTC.